These 20 T cell receptor beta chains came from one sample sequenced in a study of blood T cell repertoires in COVID-19. Sequenced by immunoSEQ multiplex PCR; TCRdb stores in-frame clones only, minus some. The table shows fewer than 300,000 clones, with approximately 90% occurring only once. Sequencing input: peripheral blood. These receptors were collected from a woman in her forties or fifties with COVID-19, enrolled during active disease.

The V call is TRBV3-1 (or the pseudogene TRBV3-2), the J call TRBJ1-4; D not resolved. The germline V gene has CDR1 LGHDT and CDR2 YNNKEL (reference sequence). The CDR3 extends over 16 amino acids. V was cut by 2 bases and J by 0 bases, with 10 bases left in between. The CDR3, as DNA: TGTGCCAGCAGCCAACCATACACCACAACTAATGAAAAACTGTTTTTT. Its translation is CASSQPYTTTNEKLFF.

The sample holds one count of this clone. V is TRBV9 and J is TRBJ1-1; a weak D match, TRBD1 (6 bases). V was pared by 0 bases and J by 3 bases, with 6 bases between. Per the germline V gene, CDR1 is SGDLS and CDR2 is YYNGEE. The CDR3 contains 13 residues. The CDR3 reads CASSVEGDTEAFF. The CDR3 nucleotides are TGTGCCAGCAGCGTAGAGGGGGACACTGAAGCTTTCTTT.

CDR3 coding DNA: TGTGCCAGCAGCCCAACTAGCGGGAGTAACCATGAGCAGTTCTTC. Encoded protein: CASSPTSGSNHEQFF. The genes are TRBV7-9 and TRBJ2-1, with TRBD2 identical over 11 bases. Trimming took 5 bases from V and 8 from J; bases not matched to a gene: 8. This CDR3 has 15 amino acids. Looked up from germline, CDR1 is SEHNR and CDR2 is FQNEAQ (reference sequence).

This clone was observed a few times. V is TRBV7-3 and J is TRBJ1-1; a weak D match, TRBD1 (6 bases). V was pared by 2 bases and J by 0 bases, with 13 bases between. This CDR3 contains 16 residues. The germline CDR1 and CDR2 sequences are SGHTA and FQGTGA. CDR3 amino acids: CASSLVQGPMNTEAFF. DNA for the CDR3: TGTGCCAGCAGCTTAGTGCAGGGGCCGATGAACACTGAAGCTTTCTTT.

The rearrangement links TRBV6-6 to TRBJ2-3; 7 nucleotides align to TRBD2. The length of the CDR3 is 16 residues. V lost 2 bases, J lost 6 bases, and 11 bases stayed unmatched. The germline gives CDR1 MNHNY, CDR2 SVGAGI (reference sequence). The CDR3 nucleotides are TGTGCCAGCAGTTACGGCGGGAGAGGGGTAGGGGATACGCAGTATTTT. Translated: CASSYGGRGVGDTQYF.

V and J are TRBV9 and TRBJ1-1; 10 bases are shared with TRBD1. The germline V gene has CDR1 SGDLS and CDR2 YYNGEE. This CDR3 comprises 19 residues. V shed 0 bases, J shed 5 bases, and the junction held 16 bases outside the gene matches. The CDR3 DNA follows: TGTGCCAGCAGCGTAGGGGTAATTGGGGGGACAGGGGTATATACTGAAGCTTTCTTT. This encodes CASSVGVIGGTGVYTEAFF.

The sample holds one count of this clone. This chain's CDR3 is CASSPPGQKGHTIYF. CDR3 in DNA: TGTGCCAGCAGTCCTCCGGGACAGAAAGGACACACCATATATTTT. The V gene is TRBV19, the J gene TRBJ1-3; 7 nucleotides agree with TRBD1. After removal of 9 bases from V and 8 bases from J, the junction contained 16 bases not matched to a gene. Germline V CDR1 and CDR2: LNHDA, SQIVND (reference sequence). This CDR3 region has 15 residues.

This clone was found once. The CDR3 nucleotides are TGTGCCAGCAGTTCCGGGAGGGTTGAGCAGTTCTTC. Its translation: CASSSGRVEQFF. The chain uses TRBV27 and TRBJ2-1, with TRBD2 matching over 8 bases. With V trimmed by 4 bases and J by 9 bases, 2 bases remained unmatched. The germline CDR1 and CDR2 sequences are MNHEY and SMNVEV (reference sequence). This CDR3 spans 12 amino acids.

This sequence joins TRBV11-3 and TRBJ2-1, with 10 bases fitting TRBD1. This CDR3 is 15 amino acids long. Germline V lookup: CDR1 SGHNT, CDR2 YENEEA. Trimming cost V 5 bases and J 9 bases; bases outside gene matches: 10. CDR3 protein: CASSPRDRGGSEQFF. In DNA form, the CDR3 reads TGTGCCAGCAGCCCGAGGGACAGGGGCGGATCTGAGCAGTTCTTC.

V is TRBV3-1 (or the pseudogene TRBV3-2) and J is TRBJ2-7; D uncertain. The germline gives CDR1 LGHDT, CDR2 YNNKEL (reference sequence). The V and J ends lost 4 bases and 4 bases respectively, with 8 bases between them. This CDR3 region has 12 residues. The CDR3 DNA reads as TGTGCCAGCAGCCGAGCCAAGTACGAGCAGTACTTC. Residues: CASSRAKYEQYF.

DNA of the CDR3: TGTGCCAGCAGCTTATACAATGAGCAGTTCTTC. It specifies CASSLYNEQFF. The chain is built from TRBV6-2 or TRBV6-3 and TRBJ2-1; D ambiguous. The V gene lost 6 bases and the J gene lost 4 bases, with 4 bases spanning the gap. Germline assignment: CDR1 MNHEY and CDR2 SVGEGT. The CDR3 covers 11 residues.

V is TRBV6-2 or TRBV6-3 and J is TRBJ2-1, with 10 bases fitting TRBD2. V lost 5 bases to trimming and J lost 4 bases; unmatched junction nucleotides: 11. The CDR3 is 17 amino acids. Per germline, CDR1 MNHEY and CDR2 SVGEGT. The CDR3 nucleotides are TGTGCCAGCAGTCCGACGTGGGCTAGCGGGGGATACAATGAGCAGTTCTTC. Translation: CASSPTWASGGYNEQFF.

The chain has TRBV2 and TRBJ1-1; D remains ambiguous. This CDR3 has 13 residues. The V and J ends lost 6 bases and 2 bases respectively, with 10 bases between them. The germline V gene encodes CDR1 SNHLY and CDR2 FYNNEI. In nucleotides, the CDR3 is TGTGCCAGCAGGCAGAACGCTAACACTGAAGCTTTCTTT. This encodes CASRQNANTEAFF.

The V call is TRBV4-2, the J call TRBJ2-3, with D possibly being TRBD2 (6 bases). CDR1 is LGHNA and CDR2 is YNFKEQ in the germline V gene. CDR3 length equals 16 residues. The V end was cut by 0 bases, the J end by 2 bases, with 12 bases between. The CDR3 DNA sequence: TGTGCCAGCAGCCAAGATGTCAAGCGGGTCACAGATACGCAGTATTTT. Protein sequence: CASSQDVKRVTDTQYF.

The CDR3 spells CASSYRGSGANVLTF. DNA of the CDR3: TGTGCCAGCAGTTACCGAGGATCTGGGGCCAACGTCCTGACTTTC. This chain connects TRBV6-5 to TRBJ2-6, with no clear D. Germline loops: CDR1 MNHEY, CDR2 SVGAGI. Between the trimmed V and J ends, which lost 2 bases and 1 base, there was a span of 6 bases. The CDR3 length is 15 residues.

This rearrangement joins TRBV4-1 to TRBJ1-6; TRBD1 is a possible D gene (5 bases). V shed 6 bases and J shed 6 bases, with 15 bases lying between them. The germline V gene encodes CDR1 MGHRA and CDR2 YSYEKL. This CDR3 has 15 amino acids. CDR3 sequence (DNA): TGCGCCAGCAGTCAAACAGGCCAACCTAATTCACCCCTCCACTTT. Translation: CASSQTGQPNSPLHF.

The J gene is TRBJ1-1, the V gene TRBV7-2, with TRBD1 matching 8 bases. With V trimmed by 4 bases and J by 2 bases, 6 bases remained unmatched. Germline CDR1 reads SGHTA; CDR2 reads FQGNSA. The CDR3 is made up of 15 amino acids. CDR3 coding DNA: TGTGCCAGCAGCTCTGGACAGGGAAGTAACACTGAAGCTTTCTTT. The encoded protein is CASSSGQGSNTEAFF.

V and J are TRBV24-1 and TRBJ2-3, with 12 bases identical to TRBD2. The CDR3 loop spans 17 amino acids. V trimming: 3 bases; J trimming: 3 bases; junction bases outside the gene matches: 6. CDR1 and CDR2 from the germline V gene are KGHDR and SFDVKD. The CDR3 is CATSDTGTSGLTDTQYF. CDR3 DNA sequence: TGTGCCACCAGTGATACAGGGACTAGCGGGTTAACAGATACGCAGTATTTT.

The gene calls are TRBV6-1 and TRBJ1-2, with D uncertain. With 4 bases removed from V and 1 base from J, the gap between germline ends came to 16 bases. The length of the CDR3 is 16 residues. Germline V gene data show CDR1 as MNHNS and CDR2 as SASEGT. Written as DNA, the CDR3 is TGTGCCAGCAGTGCCGCGTGGGGAGTGGGTAACTATGGCTACACCTTC. Translated, it gives CASSAAWGVGNYGYTF.

The rearrangement uses TRBV2 and TRBJ2-7, with 9 bases matching TRBD2. The CDR3 extends over 15 amino acids. Germline CDR1 is SNHLY and CDR2 is FYNNEI. V lost 3 bases and J lost 3; bases outside the gene matches: 6. CDR3 DNA: TGTGCCAGCAGTGATGGGATAGCGGGAGTCTACGAGCAGTACTTC. Its translation: CASSDGIAGVYEQYF.